These T cell receptor beta chains were read from a single sample in a study of T cells in Graves' hyperthyroidism and ophthalmopathy. Each CDR3 protein gets one entry after TCRdb re-called the multiplex PCR reads with MiXCR. The profile shows a few hundred thousand distinct CDR3 sequences, under 25% of them singletons. Sequenced input: blood. The receptors shown here come from a woman in her fifties or sixties with Graves' hyperthyroidism. The CDR3 runs from the conserved cysteine through the conserved F or W. D genes are given only for firm matches. The size field is filled for only some rows; it gives once, few, many or a size class.

>TRBV5-4|-|TRBD1|TRBJ1-2
TGTGCCAGCAGCTTAAGACTGACAGGGTCGGGGGGCTACACCTTC
CASSLRLTGSGGYTF
>TRBV11-2|-|-|TRBJ1-2
TGTGCCAGCAGCTTAACGGGGGCGCTAGGCAAGTACACCTTC
CASSLTGALGKYTF
>TRBV27|-|-|TRBJ2-3
TGTGCCAGCAGTTTAGCCGGTAGCGGAGATACGCAGTATTTT
CASSLAGSGDTQYF
>TRBV28|few|TRBD1|TRBJ2-2
TGTGCCAGCCGAGTGACAGGGGCCACCGGGGAGCTGTTTTTT
CASRVTGATGELFF
>TRBV11-2|many|-|TRBJ2-3
TGTGCCAGCAGCCCATACGGGACCCTCACAGATACGCAGTATTTT
CASSPYGTLTDTQYF
>TRBV20-1|-|-|TRBJ2-1
TGCAGTGCTAGAGCTGGCGAGCAGTTCTTC
CSARAGEQFF
>TRBV20-1|-|TRBD1|TRBJ1-5
TGCAGTGCTAGAGTCCCGGGACAGGATGTAAATCAGCCCCAGCATTTT
CSARVPGQDVNQPQHF
>TRBV6-5|few|-|TRBJ1-6
TGTGCCAGCAGTTACAGTACCGAAGGTTCACCCCTCCACTTT
CASSYSTEGSPLHF
>TRBV6-1|-|-|TRBJ2-3
TGTGCCAGCAGTGAACTCCCCGGGGGAGCAGATACGCAGTATTTT
CASSELPGGADTQYF
>TRBV30|many|-|TRBJ2-1
TGTGCCTGGAGTCAGATTGGCGGTACTGAGCAGTTCTTC
CAWSQIGGTEQFF
>TRBV12-3/TRBV12-4|-|TRBD2|TRBJ2-5
TGTGCCAGCAGTTTGGAGCGGGGGGCGCAAGAGACCCAGTACTTC
CASSLERGAQETQYF
>TRBV7-3|-|TRBD1|TRBJ2-6
TGTGCCAGCAGCTCGCCCGGGACAGGGGCTGGGGCCAACGTCCTGACTTTC
CASSSPGTGAGANVLTF
>TRBV5-1|few|-|TRBJ1-6
TGCGCCAGCAGCTTGATAGGGAGCAACTCCTATAATTCACCCCTCCACTTT
CASSLIGSNSYNSPLHF
>TRBV5-1|many|-|TRBJ2-3
TGCGCCAGCAGACCCGGCGGTGGGGACGGCACAGATACGCAGTATTTT
CASRPGGGDGTDTQYF
>TRBV20-1|-|-|TRBJ2-1
TGCGGTGCTCAGGACTGGGAGGTGACTGAGCAGTTCTTC
CGAQDWEVTEQFF
>TRBV19|once|-|TRBJ1-1
TGTGCCAGTAACGAAGGACAGAACACTGAAGCTTTCTTT
CASNEGQNTEAFF
>TRBV5-4|-|TRBD2|TRBJ2-3
TGTGCCTTTAGCGGGGGGGCCTACCGTGCTAGCACAGATACGCAGTATTTT
CAFSGGAYRASTDTQYF
>TRBV30|many|-|TRBJ1-5
TGTGCCTGGAGTGTAGGAGGGACTAATAATCAGCCCCAGCATTTT
CAWSVGGTNNQPQHF
>TRBV20-1|many|TRBD2|TRBJ2-1
TGCAGTGCTAGCCCCCTAGCGGCAAGTAAGATAAACAATGAGCAGTTCTTC
CSASPLAASKINNEQFF
>TRBV28|many|-|TRBJ1-6
TGTGCCAGCAGTTTATCTGGGACCCTCAATAATTCACCCCTCCACTTT
CASSLSGTLNNSPLHF
>TRBV11-2|-|-|TRBJ2-2
TGTGCCAGCAGCTTAGGACAGACCAACACCGGGGAGCTGTTTTTT
CASSLGQTNTGELFF
>TRBV28|-|-|TRBJ2-7
TGTGCCAGCAGTTTCGGCGAGCAGTACTTC
CASSFGEQYF
>TRBV20-1|-|TRBD1|TRBJ2-7
TGCAGTGCTGGACAGGGGGCAAAGAACGAGCAGTACTTC
CSAGQGAKNEQYF
>TRBV13|-|-|TRBJ2-1
TGTGCCAGCAGCTCCCCGGACGACCCGTACAATGAGCAGTTCTTC
CASSSPDDPYNEQFF
>TRBV6-1|-|TRBD1|TRBJ1-5
TGTGCCAGCAGTCTGAACAGGGGGCATCAGCCCCAGCATTTT
CASSLNRGHQPQHF
>TRBV28|few|TRBD2|TRBJ2-7
TGTGCCAGCAGTTTACCGGGAGGGCGAACCCACGAGCAGTACTTC
CASSLPGGRTHEQYF
>TRBV19|-|-|TRBJ1-1
TGTGCCAGTAGTAACCCCCTGGGGTCTGAAGCTTTCTTT
CASSNPLGSEAFF
>TRBV2|many|-|TRBJ1-1
TGTGCCAGCAGTGAAGCGACCAGATTGAACACTGAAGCTTTCTTT
CASSEATRLNTEAFF
>TRBV29-1|-|TRBD2|TRBJ2-5
TGCAGCGCCGGGGGGGGGCTAGAGACCCAGTACTTC
CSAGGGLETQYF
>TRBV11-2|many|TRBD2|TRBJ2-5
TGTGCCAGCAGCCGATCTGGACTAGCGGGGTGGGAGACCCAGTACTTC
CASSRSGLAGWETQYF
>TRBV15|many|-|TRBJ2-5
TGTGCCACCAGCAGAGCAGTGGGAGCTACCTTGGGGACCCAGTACTTC
CATSRAVGATLGTQYF
>TRBV28|many|TRBD1|TRBJ2-6
TGTGCCAGCAAAAAGGGACAGAACTCTGGGGCCAACGTCCTGACTTTC
CASKKGQNSGANVLTF
>TRBV6-1|-|TRBD2|TRBJ2-1
TGTGCCAGCGGAAGGCTAGCGGTCGCGGTTGAGCAGTTCTTC
CASGRLAVAVEQFF
>TRBV7-2|few|-|TRBJ2-7
TGTGCCAGCAGCTTAGTGCCGCAGGGGTCCTACGAGCAGTACTTC
CASSLVPQGSYEQYF
>TRBV30|many|TRBD2|TRBJ2-2
TGTGCCCTCCCGGCTAGCGGGAGGACCGGGGAGCTGTTTTTT
CALPASGRTGELFF
>TRBV3-1|-|-|TRBJ1-1
TGTGCCAGCAGCCAAGGACCCAGGGCCAGGGGAGCTTTCTTT
CASSQGPRARGAFF
>TRBV7-8|few|TRBD1|TRBJ1-2
TGTGCCAGCAGCTTAAACGGACAGGCCGGCTATGGCTACACCTTC
CASSLNGQAGYGYTF
>TRBV27|many|-|TRBJ1-1
TGTGCCAGCAGTTTATCGAATGGCAACACTGAAGCTTTCTTT
CASSLSNGNTEAFF
>TRBV20-1|-|-|TRBJ1-6
TGCAGTGCCCCCTCGGCGGGGAAAGATAATTCACCCCTCCACTTT
CSAPSAGKDNSPLHF